This paragraph reports one TCR beta chain. Its antigen is undetermined. Carried by the TCR beta cDNA libraries were unique molecular identifiers. With roughly 0.95 to 11 million T cells as the source, approximately 450,000 cDNA molecules resulted. TCRdb itself ran the PCR reads through MiXCR, one entry per CDR3 protein. The sample has some 500,000 distinct CDR3 sequences, over 35% seen once. This sample was taken from a study of post-analysis software for immune sequencing data. Turning to the study itself: Patients had relapsing-remitting, secondary progressive or progressive-relapsing multiple sclerosis; some lacked subtype.

Germline V lookup: CDR1 SGHTA, CDR2 FQGTGA. There are 14 residues in the CDR3. V was clipped by 5 bases and J by 10 bases; unmatched bases: 5. The study, taken as a whole, reports: The normalized Chao1 diversity of multiple sclerosis patients was significantly lower than that of controls. F measure grouped same-batch samples tightly together. With TRBV5-6, TRBV5-1 and TRBV20-1 included, about 5 TRBV segments were more frequent in patients than in controls.

The chain has TRBV7-3 and TRBJ2-1; 13 nucleotides agree with TRBD2. Material: blood. This TCR was sampled from a girl aged 5 to 17 with multiple sclerosis. Written as DNA, the CDR3 is TGTGCCAGCAGCAGCGGACTAGCGGGAGAGGAGCAGTTCTTC. Protein product: CASSSGLAGEEQFF. Drawing the rest from reference TRBV7-3 and TRBJ2-1, the complete variable domain is GAGVSQTPSNKVTEKGKYVELRCDPISGHTALYWYRQSLGQGPEFLIYFQGTGAADDSGLPNDRFFAVRPEGSVSTLKIQRTERGDSAVYLCASSSGLAGEEQFFGPGTRLTVL.